This TCR beta chain was identified in a study of cytomegalovirus exposure and HLA in healthy donors. Study-level information: An analysis done earlier identified 100 million to 140 million unique TCR beta sequences from about 180 million T cells. Whole-study results and caveats: Most TCR sequences were seen very rarely across donors, but some public TCRs occurred in many. Reports credit the classifier with highly specific, highly sensitive diagnosis of cytomegalovirus status.

Use of 60 Vbeta and 13 Jbeta primers characterized the PCR. In the source study's methods: As a later analysis found, there were 80 million or so unique TCR beta chains, of which roughly 11 million were shared. The data were produced by immunoSEQ multiplex PCR, yet TCRdb's version contains in-frame clones alone and is incomplete. V and J calls and clone size are those listed in that table; D and trimming were worked out from the DNA. The profile shows fewer than 250,000 clones, around 76% of them singletons. V was clipped by 7 bases and J by 2 bases, with 11 bases between them. This CDR3 is built from 13 residues. Germline V gene lookup returns CDR1 MNHNS and CDR2 SASEGT. On this clone itself: Its antigen is still unknown.

This clonotype was obtained from a man aged 40-50 years in good health and CMV-seropositive. The rearrangement links TRBV6-1 to TRBJ2-5; weak D call: TRBD2 (6 bases). The source material was PBMCs. The DNA of the CDR3 is TGTGCCAGCATTGGCGGGATTCAAGAGACCCAGTACTTC. Translated: CASIGGIQETQYF.